This T cell receptor beta chain was profiled in a study of CD8 T cells in Susac syndrome. Study details: Of the sequenced Susac syndrome patients, five or six had active disease and fewer than ten were in remission.

Study outcomes and limitations: Maximal CD8+ clonal expansion in Susac was observed within TEMRA cells and among active patients.

TEMRA cells were FACS-enriched, with CD8+ and CD4+ T cells isolated negatively. About this clonotype: Its antigen is still unknown.

Reverse transcription used about 0.45 to 1 ug RNA and random hexamers. Amplification of TCR beta CDR3 used immunoSEQ multiplex PCR across 54 Vbeta and 13 Jbeta. TCRdb fed the immunoSEQ multiplex PCR reads into MiXCR, producing one record per CDR3 protein. The table includes roughly 190,000 distinct CDR3 sequences, approximately 95% detected once. Germline V lookup: CDR1 DFQATT, CDR2 SNEGSKA (reference sequence). The CDR3 loop spans 14 amino acids. Trimming took 6 bases from V and 4 from J, leaving 16 bases between them. The receptor was derived from a human donor with Susac syndrome. Sequencing was carried out using CD8+ T cells from PBMCs. The J gene is TRBJ2-1, the V gene TRBV20-1, with D unresolved. DNA for the CDR3: TGCAGTGCCAGACCCTTTGGGCTTTACAATGAGCAGTTCTTC. Amino acid sequence: CSARPFGLYNEQFF.